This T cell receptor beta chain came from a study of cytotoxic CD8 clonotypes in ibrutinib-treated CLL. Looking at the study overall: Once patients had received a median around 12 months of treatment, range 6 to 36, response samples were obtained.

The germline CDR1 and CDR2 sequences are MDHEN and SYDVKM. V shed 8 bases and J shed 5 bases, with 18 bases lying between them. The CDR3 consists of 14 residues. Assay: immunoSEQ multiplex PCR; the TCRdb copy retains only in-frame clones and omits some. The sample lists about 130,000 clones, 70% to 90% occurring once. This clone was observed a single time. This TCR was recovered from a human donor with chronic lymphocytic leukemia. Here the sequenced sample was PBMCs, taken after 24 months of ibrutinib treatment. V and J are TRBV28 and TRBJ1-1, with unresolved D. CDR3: CASQRIGLGTEAFF. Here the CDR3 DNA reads TGTGCCAGCCAAAGAATCGGGCTTGGAACTGAAGCTTTCTTT.